This T cell receptor beta chain was recorded in a study of CD8 T cells in Susac syndrome. The T cells that were sequenced for TCR beta were CD8+ and CD4+ cells from blood. Relapsing-remitting disease, either stable or active, was present in the multiple sclerosis controls, who were treatment-naive patients. Negative isolation was applied to CD8+ and CD4+ T cells, and FACS enrichment was applied to TEMRA cells. It was with random hexamers that 0.5 to 1 ug RNA was reverse transcribed. The immunoSEQ assay covered 54 Vbeta and 13 Jbeta segments for CDR3. TCRdb reprocessed the immunoSEQ multiplex PCR reads via MiXCR and lists one record per CDR3 protein. Among a few hundred thousand distinct CDR3 sequences, 95% were seen once, and the ten largest hold around 0.099%. The sample comprised CD4+ T cells from PBMCs. This receptor was obtained from a human donor with multiple sclerosis.

DNA for the CDR3: TGCGCCAGCAGCCAAGGAACAGGGGTTGGTGAAAAACTGTTTTTT. Protein sequence: CASSQGTGVGEKLFF. V usage is TRBV4-1 and J usage is TRBJ1-4; 7 bases line up with TRBD1. V lost 1 base and J lost 7; bases outside the gene matches: 6. Germline V lookup: CDR1 MGHRA, CDR2 YSYEKL. There are 15 residues in the CDR3.